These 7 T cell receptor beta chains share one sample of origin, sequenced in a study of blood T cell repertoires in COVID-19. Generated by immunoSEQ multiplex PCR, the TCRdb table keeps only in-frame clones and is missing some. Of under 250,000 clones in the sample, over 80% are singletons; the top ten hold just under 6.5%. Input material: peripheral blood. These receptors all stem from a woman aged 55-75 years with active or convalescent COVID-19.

The CDR3 spells CASSNTDRGGEKLFF. CDR3 bases: TGTGCCAGCAGCAATACGGACAGGGGGGGAGAAAAACTGTTTTTT. The chain joins TRBV11-2 to TRBJ1-4, with 10 bases lining up with TRBD1. This CDR3 spans 15 amino acids. The junction had 8 bases not matched to a gene; V was cut back by 5 bases and J by 8 bases. In germline, CDR1 is SGHAT, CDR2 FQNNGV.

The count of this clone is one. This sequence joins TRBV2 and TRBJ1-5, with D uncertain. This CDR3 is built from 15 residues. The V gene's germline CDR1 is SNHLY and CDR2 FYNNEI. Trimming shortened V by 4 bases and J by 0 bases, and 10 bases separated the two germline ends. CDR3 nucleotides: TGTGCCAGCAGTGCACAGCCCTATAGCAATCAGCCCCAGCATTTT. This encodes CASSAQPYSNQPQHF.

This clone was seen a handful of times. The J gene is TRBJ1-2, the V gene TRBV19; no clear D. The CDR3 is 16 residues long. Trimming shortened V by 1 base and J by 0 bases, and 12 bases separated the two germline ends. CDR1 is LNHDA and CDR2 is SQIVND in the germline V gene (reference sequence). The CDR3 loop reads CASSIGGVSTNYGYTF. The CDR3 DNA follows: TGTGCCAGTAGTATAGGCGGGGTCTCTACTAACTATGGCTACACCTTC.

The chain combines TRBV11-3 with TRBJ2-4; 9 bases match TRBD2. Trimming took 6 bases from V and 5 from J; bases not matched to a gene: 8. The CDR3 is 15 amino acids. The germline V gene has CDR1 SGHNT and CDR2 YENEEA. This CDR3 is CASSKSSGIQNIQYF. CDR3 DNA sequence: TGTGCCAGCAGTAAATCTAGCGGGATTCAAAACATTCAGTACTTC.

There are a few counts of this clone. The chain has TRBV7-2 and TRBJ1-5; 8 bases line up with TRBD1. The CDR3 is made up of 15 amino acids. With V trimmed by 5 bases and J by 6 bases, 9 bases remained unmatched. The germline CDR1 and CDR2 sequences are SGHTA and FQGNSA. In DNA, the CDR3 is TGTGCCAGCAGCCGTCTGACAGGGGTGGGTCAGCCCCAGCATTTT. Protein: CASSRLTGVGQPQHF.

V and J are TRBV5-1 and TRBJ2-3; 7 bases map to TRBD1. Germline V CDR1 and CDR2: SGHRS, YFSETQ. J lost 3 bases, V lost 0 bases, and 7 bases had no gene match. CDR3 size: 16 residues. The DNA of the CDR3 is TGCGCCAGCAGCTTGGGGCCGGACAGGCGAACAGATACGCAGTATTTT. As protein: CASSLGPDRRTDTQYF. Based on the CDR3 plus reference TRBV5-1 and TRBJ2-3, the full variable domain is KAGVTQTPRYLIKTRGQQVTLSCSPISGHRSVSWYQQTPGQGLQFLFEYFSETQRNKGNFPGRFSGRQFSNSRSEMNVSTLELGDSALYLCASSLGPDRRTDTQYFGPGTRLTVL.

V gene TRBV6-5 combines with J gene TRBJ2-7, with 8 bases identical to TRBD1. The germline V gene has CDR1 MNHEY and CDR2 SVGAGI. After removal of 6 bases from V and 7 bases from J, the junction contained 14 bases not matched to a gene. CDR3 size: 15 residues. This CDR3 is CASRRGQVDRLEQYF. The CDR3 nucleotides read TGTGCCAGCAGACGGGGACAGGTTGATCGCCTGGAGCAGTACTTC.